The 23 T cell receptor beta chains presented below share a single source sample, sequenced in a study of cytomegalovirus exposure and HLA in healthy donors. The primer mix had 60 Vbeta and 13 Jbeta primers. TCRdb keeps only in-frame clones here, not all; method: immunoSEQ multiplex PCR. Altogether some 180,000 clones are present, 70% to 80% being singletons, with the ten largest covering about 1.5%. Sequencing was done on a sample of PBMCs. The receptors stem from a man between 18 and 35 years old in good health and CMV-seronegative.

About this clone: Other DNA sequences within the sample encode an identical CDR3. The chain carries TRBV28 and TRBJ2-2, with D uncertain. The V and J ends lost 4 bases and 3 bases respectively, with 15 bases between them. This CDR3 is 16 amino acids long. The germline V gene encodes CDR1 MDHEN and CDR2 SYDVKM. CDR3 sequence reads: CASSYVRGAHTGELFF. CDR3 bases: TGTGCCAGCAGTTATGTTCGCGGAGCGCACACCGGGGAGCTGTTTTTT.

With regard to this clone: At the DNA level, this CDR3 is encoded by other sequences in the same sample as well. The gene calls are TRBV29-1 and TRBJ1-1; no clear D. Per germline, CDR1 SQVTM and CDR2 ANQGSEA. This CDR3 region has 13 residues. V shed 6 bases and J shed 1 base, with 12 bases lying between them. The CDR3 DNA is TGCAGCGTCTCCGGGAGGGCGAACACTGAAGCTTTCTTT. Translating it yields CSVSGRANTEAFF.

The V and J genes are TRBV11-2 and TRBJ2-3; TRBD2 matches 7 bases. Germline-derived CDR1 and CDR2 are SGHAT and FQNNGV. Trimming removed 0 bases from V and 2 bases from J; junction bases left unmatched: 14. This CDR3 spans 19 amino acids. The CDR3 DNA reads as TGTGCCAGCAGCTTAGAACTGTTGGGCAGCGGGAAATACACAGATACGCAGTATTTT. It specifies CASSLELLGSGKYTDTQYF.

V usage is TRBV6-1 and J usage is TRBJ1-4; 8 nucleotides align to TRBD1. V shed 6 bases and J 0 bases; nucleotides not matched to a gene: 0. The CDR3 extends over 14 amino acids. Germline CDR1 and CDR2: MNHNS and SASEGT. The CDR3: CASRGQATNEKLFF. In DNA form, the CDR3 reads TGTGCCAGCAGGGGACAGGCAACTAATGAAAAACTGTTTTTT.

The chain recombines TRBV19 with TRBJ2-7, with a weak D call TRBD1 (6 bases). V was pared by 5 bases and J by 4 bases, with 15 bases between. The CDR3 extends over 14 amino acids. Germline V gene lookup returns CDR1 LNHDA and CDR2 SQIVND (reference sequence). The CDR3 DNA is TGTGCCAGTAGTCCGGGGACAACAGGGTACGAGCAGTACTTC. Its translation: CASSPGTTGYEQYF.

This clone came up once. The chain employs TRBV5-5 and TRBJ1-5, with D unresolved. CDR3 size: 14 residues. Germline V gene data show CDR1 as SGHKS and CDR2 as YYEKEE (reference sequence). V was trimmed by 5 bases and J by 0 bases, leaving 9 bases between them. CDR3 DNA sequence: TGTGCCAGCAGATCCGGTTATAGCAATCAGCCCCAGCATTTT. It translates to CASRSGYSNQPQHF.

The V and J genes are TRBV10-2 and TRBJ2-2; no definite D call. Germline values: CDR1 WSHSY, CDR2 SAAADI. Between the trimmed V and J ends, which lost 2 bases and 2 bases, there was a span of 6 bases. The CDR3 sequence is 14 residues long. CDR3 in amino acids: CASSEDFNTGELFF. The CDR3 DNA follows: TGCGCCAGCAGTGAGGACTTTAACACCGGGGAGCTGTTTTTT.

The chain couples TRBV5-1 to TRBJ1-1; no reliable D call. Looked up from germline, CDR1 is SGHRS and CDR2 is YFSETQ. V was pared by 6 bases and J by 1 base, with 7 bases between. The CDR3 has 12 amino acids. As DNA, the CDR3 is TGCGCCAGCAACGCAGGGAACACTGAAGCTTTCTTT. It encodes CASNAGNTEAFF.

V usage is TRBV5-1 and J usage is TRBJ2-5; 9 bases align to TRBD1. With V trimmed by 4 bases and J by 6 bases, 13 bases remained unmatched. Germline V lookup: CDR1 SGHRS, CDR2 YFSETQ. The CDR3 has 16 residues. CDR3 in amino acids: CASSPNPQGAGKTQYF. The CDR3 bases are TGCGCCAGCAGCCCGAATCCACAGGGGGCTGGGAAGACCCAGTACTTC.

The chain combines TRBV29-1 with TRBJ1-4; D gene unclear. The germline CDR1 and CDR2 sequences are SQVTM and ANQGSEA. V lost 6 bases to trimming and J lost 9 bases, with 14 bases between them. The CDR3 totals 12 residues. This CDR3 reads CSVAVVSQKLFF. CDR3 nucleotide sequence: TGCAGCGTCGCGGTGGTATCCCAAAAACTGTTTTTT.

On this clone: The sample contains more than one DNA sequence encoding this CDR3. The CDR3 nucleotides are TGTGCCAGTAGTATAGAACAGGGGGGGGACTATGGCTACACCTTC. Protein product: CASSIEQGGDYGYTF. This chain connects TRBV19 to TRBJ1-2, with 8 bases aligning to TRBD1. Trimming removed 0 bases from V and 3 bases from J; junction bases left unmatched: 3. The CDR3 totals 15 residues. In germline, CDR1 is LNHDA, CDR2 SQIVND (reference sequence).

The genes are TRBV13 and TRBJ2-1, with TRBD1 identical over 10 bases. This CDR3 has 19 residues. V lost 4 bases to trimming and J lost 0 bases; unmatched junction nucleotides: 12. Germline CDR1 reads PRHDT; CDR2 reads FYEKMQ (reference sequence). CDR3 nucleotides: TGTGCCAGCAGCTCACACCCCGGGACAGGGGCCAACTCCTACAATGAGCAGTTCTTC. As protein: CASSSHPGTGANSYNEQFF.

This rearrangement joins TRBV27 to TRBJ2-7; TRBD1 is a possible D gene (5 bases). This CDR3 contains 14 residues. Looked up from germline, CDR1 is MNHEY and CDR2 is SMNVEV (reference sequence). V was cut by 5 bases and J by 2 bases, with 13 bases left in between. In DNA form, the CDR3 reads TGTGCCAGCAGTACCCGACAGACAACCTACGAGCAGTACTTC. Protein: CASSTRQTTYEQYF.

The chain employs TRBV15 and TRBJ2-5; TRBD1 matches 7 bases. CDR3 length: 15 amino acids. Germline CDR1 is LNHNV and CDR2 is YYDKDF (reference sequence). With V trimmed by 6 bases and J by 4 bases, 11 bases remained unmatched. The CDR3 DNA is TGTGCCACCAGGGGTAGTAGGGGGCGGGCAGAGACCCAGTACTTC. As protein: CATRGSRGRAETQYF.

The chain links TRBV7-9 to TRBJ2-2, with 7 bases fitting TRBD2. Trimming removed 5 bases from V and 4 bases from J; junction bases left unmatched: 10. Germline V CDR1 and CDR2: SEHNR, FQNEAQ (reference sequence). The length of the CDR3 is 16 residues. The CDR3 here is CASSLGLVLGTGELFF. In DNA form, the CDR3 reads TGTGCCAGCAGCCTAGGACTAGTCCTTGGCACCGGGGAGCTGTTTTTT.

This chain links TRBV30 with TRBJ1-3; possible D gene TRBD1, 6 bases. V lost 0 bases and J 7 bases, leaving 13 bases between the germline ends. The CDR3 contains 14 residues. The germline V gene encodes CDR1 GTSNPN and CDR2 SVGIG (reference sequence). This CDR3 is CAWSVSGQGNTIYF. As DNA, the CDR3 is TGTGCCTGGAGTGTATCGGGCCAGGGGAACACCATATATTTT.

This clone was seen a single time. The chain has TRBV15 and TRBJ2-7; D is undetermined. Germline V gene data show CDR1 as LNHNV and CDR2 as YYDKDF (reference sequence). The CDR3 is made up of 14 amino acids. V was trimmed by 1 base and J by 6 bases, leaving 13 bases between them. The CDR3 DNA follows: TGTGCCACCAGCAGAGCGAGAGAGACGGGCGAGCAGTACTTC. It yields the protein CATSRARETGEQYF.

The chain is built from TRBV27 and TRBJ2-7; 10 bases are a match to TRBD1. CDR1 and CDR2 from the germline V gene are MNHEY and SMNVEV (reference sequence). With V trimmed by 0 bases and J by 9 bases, 14 bases remained unmatched. The CDR3 consists of 17 residues. The chain's CDR3 is CASSLSVSGQGIAGQYF. The CDR3 DNA sequence: TGTGCCAGCAGTTTATCCGTTTCGGGACAGGGGATTGCAGGGCAGTACTTC.

In its sample, this clone was seen once. The rearrangement joins TRBV11-2 to TRBJ1-2; no firm D call. Germline CDR1 and CDR2: SGHAT and FQNNGV. This CDR3 has 13 residues. Trimming removed 2 bases from V and 5 bases from J, with 9 bases in between. The CDR3 reads CASSLTSLYGYTF. In nucleotides, the CDR3 is TGTGCCAGCAGCTTAACTTCCCTTTATGGCTACACCTTC.

This clone was counted between two and nine times. The V and J genes are TRBV7-3 and TRBJ2-7; D perhaps matches TRBD1 (5 bases). In germline, CDR1 is SGHTA, CDR2 FQGTGA. V was clipped by 5 bases and J by 3 bases, with 17 bases between them. CDR3 size: 15 residues. The CDR3 sequence: CASSPHNQGDYEQYF. The CDR3 DNA follows: TGTGCCAGCAGCCCGCACAACCAAGGGGACTACGAGCAGTACTTC.

The chain is built from TRBV10-3 and TRBJ2-1; 11 bases agree with TRBD2. V trimming: 9 bases; J trimming: 8 bases; junction bases outside the gene matches: 9. The CDR3 extends over 14 amino acids. Germline V gives CDR1 ENHRY, CDR2 SYGVKD. CDR3 region: CAIAATSGSYEQFF. For the CDR3, the DNA is TGTGCCATAGCTGCAACTAGCGGGAGTTATGAGCAGTTCTTC.

V gene TRBV18 combines with J gene TRBJ1-2; D not resolved. Germline loops: CDR1 KGHSH, CDR2 LQKENI. The V end lost 2 bases, the J end lost 2 bases, and 6 bases lay between the germline ends. The CDR3 loop spans 13 amino acids. CDR3 nucleotides: TGTGCCAGCTCACCAGGACTCAACTATGGCTACACCTTC. The encoded protein is CASSPGLNYGYTF.

The chain carries TRBV6-1 and TRBJ2-3; weak D call: TRBD2 (7 bases). With 2 bases removed from V and 4 bases from J, the gap between germline ends came to 10 bases. The length of the CDR3 is 14 residues. Germline CDR1 is MNHNS and CDR2 is SASEGT. The CDR3 DNA reads TGTGCCAGCAGTGAATCCGGGGGGCCAGATACGCAGTATTTT. It translates to CASSESGGPDTQYF.